This T cell receptor beta chain was observed in a study of shared clonotypes between healthy human individuals. Remarks on this clone: Its antigen is currently unknown.

The study, taken as a whole, reports: A generally larger estimated richness was seen in naive subsets than in memory subsets. Exclusively blood specimens were collected; tissue repertoires likely differ.

Assay used: immunoSEQ multiplex PCR; TCRdb lists only in-frame clones, some missing. Of a few million clones in the sample, just over 90% are singletons; the top ten hold 0.39%. The sample consisted of naive CD4+ T cells from PBMCs. Indicated subset: CD45RA+ positively selected. This clonotype was sampled from a man younger than 35 in good health. Some clones in this sample may be carry-over from other donors' samples.

CDR3 in DNA: TGTGCCAGCAGCCCCAACCTACAGATAGATACGCAGTATTTT. Protein product: CASSPNLQIDTQYF. The gene calls are TRBV11-3 and TRBJ2-3; D unclear. The V end lost 5 bases, the J end lost 5 bases, and 14 bases lay between the germline ends. The CDR3 extends over 14 amino acids. Per the germline V gene, CDR1 is SGHNT and CDR2 is YENEEA.